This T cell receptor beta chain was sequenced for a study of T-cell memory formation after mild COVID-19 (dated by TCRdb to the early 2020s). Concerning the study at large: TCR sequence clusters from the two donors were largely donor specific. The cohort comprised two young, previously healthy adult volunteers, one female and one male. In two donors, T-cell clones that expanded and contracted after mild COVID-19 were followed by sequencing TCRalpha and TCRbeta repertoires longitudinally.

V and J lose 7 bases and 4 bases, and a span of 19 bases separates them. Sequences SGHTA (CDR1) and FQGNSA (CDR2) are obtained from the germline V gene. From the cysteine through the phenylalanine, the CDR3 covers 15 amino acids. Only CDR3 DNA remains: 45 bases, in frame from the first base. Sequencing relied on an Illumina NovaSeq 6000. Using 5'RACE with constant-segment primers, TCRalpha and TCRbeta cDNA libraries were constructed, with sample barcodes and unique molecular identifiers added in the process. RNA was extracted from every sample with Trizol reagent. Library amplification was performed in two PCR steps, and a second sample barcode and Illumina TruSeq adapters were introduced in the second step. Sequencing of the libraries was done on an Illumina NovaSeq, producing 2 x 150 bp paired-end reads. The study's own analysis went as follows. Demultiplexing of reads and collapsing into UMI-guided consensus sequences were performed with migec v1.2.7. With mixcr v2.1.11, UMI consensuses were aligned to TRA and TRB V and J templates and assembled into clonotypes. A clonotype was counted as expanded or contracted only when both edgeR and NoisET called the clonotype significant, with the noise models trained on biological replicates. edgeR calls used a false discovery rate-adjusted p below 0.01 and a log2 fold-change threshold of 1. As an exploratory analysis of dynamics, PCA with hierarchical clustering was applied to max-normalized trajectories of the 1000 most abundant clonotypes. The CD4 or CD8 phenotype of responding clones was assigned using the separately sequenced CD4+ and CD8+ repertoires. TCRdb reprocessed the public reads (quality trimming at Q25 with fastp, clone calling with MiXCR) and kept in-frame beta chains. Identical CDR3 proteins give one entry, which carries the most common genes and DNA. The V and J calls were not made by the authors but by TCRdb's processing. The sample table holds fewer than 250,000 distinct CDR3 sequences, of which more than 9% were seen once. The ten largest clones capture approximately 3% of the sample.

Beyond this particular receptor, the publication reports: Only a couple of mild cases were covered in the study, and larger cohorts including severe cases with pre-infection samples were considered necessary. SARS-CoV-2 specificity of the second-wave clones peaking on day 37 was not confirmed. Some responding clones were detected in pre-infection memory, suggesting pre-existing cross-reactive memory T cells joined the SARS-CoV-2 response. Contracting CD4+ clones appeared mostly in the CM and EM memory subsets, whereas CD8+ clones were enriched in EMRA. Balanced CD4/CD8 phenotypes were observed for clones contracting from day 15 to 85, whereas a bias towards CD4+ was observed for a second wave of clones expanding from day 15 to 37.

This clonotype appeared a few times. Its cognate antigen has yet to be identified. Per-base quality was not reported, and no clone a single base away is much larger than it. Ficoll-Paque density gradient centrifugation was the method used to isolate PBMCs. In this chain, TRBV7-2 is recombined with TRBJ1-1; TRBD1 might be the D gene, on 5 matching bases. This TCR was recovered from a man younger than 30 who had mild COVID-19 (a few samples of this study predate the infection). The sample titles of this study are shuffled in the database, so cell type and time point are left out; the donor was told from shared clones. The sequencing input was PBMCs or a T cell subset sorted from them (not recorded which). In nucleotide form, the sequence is TGTGCCAGCAACCTAGGGTGGCGGGGGAGCACTGAAGCTTTCTTT. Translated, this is CASNLGWRGSTEAFF.